This T cell receptor beta chain was identified during a study of CD8+CD57+ T cells in acquired aplastic anemia. Looking at the study overall: An average of 3.2 ug of DNA was obtained from sorted CD4+ and CD8+ cells. An average of about 10.8 million reads for CD4+ cells was obtained from healthy donors. Notes on the study in general: Common to patients and controls were 25 to 30 CD8+ CDR3 sequences.

Germline CDR1 LNHDA, CDR2 SQIVND (reference sequence). Trimming shortened V by 2 bases and J by 4 bases, and 12 bases separated the two germline ends. CDR3 length: 15 residues. Genomic DNA templated the TCR beta VDJ and CDR3 profiling. From the reads, TCRdb called clonotypes with MiXCR, one entry per CDR3 protein. Altogether 200,000 to 250,000 distinct CDR3 sequences are present, roughly 33% being singletons, with the ten largest covering 1.1%. This clonotype was recorded only once. Its specificity is unknown. Input material: sorted CD4+, CD8+, or CD8+CD57+ T cells (not recorded which) from PBMCs. This receptor was taken from a human donor in good health, serving as a control. This sequence joins TRBV19 and TRBJ2-1; unclear D gene. DNA of the CDR3: TGTGCCAGTAGTATATCCCGCCAGCTTTACAATGAGCAGTTCTTC. Its translation is CASSISRQLYNEQFF.